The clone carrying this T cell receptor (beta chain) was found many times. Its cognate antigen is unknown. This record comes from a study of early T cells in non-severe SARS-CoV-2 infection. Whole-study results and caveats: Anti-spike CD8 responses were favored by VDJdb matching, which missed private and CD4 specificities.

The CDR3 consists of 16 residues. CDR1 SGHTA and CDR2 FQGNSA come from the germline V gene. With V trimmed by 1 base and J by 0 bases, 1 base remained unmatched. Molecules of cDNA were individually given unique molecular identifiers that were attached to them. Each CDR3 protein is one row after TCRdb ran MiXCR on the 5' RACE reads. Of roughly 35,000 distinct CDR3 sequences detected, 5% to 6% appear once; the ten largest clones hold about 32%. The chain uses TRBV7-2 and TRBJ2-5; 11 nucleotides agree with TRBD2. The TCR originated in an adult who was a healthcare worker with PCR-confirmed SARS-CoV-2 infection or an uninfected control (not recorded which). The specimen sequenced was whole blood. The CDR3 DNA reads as TGTGCCAGCAGCTTAGGACTAGCGGGGAACCAAGAGACCCAGTACTTC. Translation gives CASSLGLAGNQETQYF.